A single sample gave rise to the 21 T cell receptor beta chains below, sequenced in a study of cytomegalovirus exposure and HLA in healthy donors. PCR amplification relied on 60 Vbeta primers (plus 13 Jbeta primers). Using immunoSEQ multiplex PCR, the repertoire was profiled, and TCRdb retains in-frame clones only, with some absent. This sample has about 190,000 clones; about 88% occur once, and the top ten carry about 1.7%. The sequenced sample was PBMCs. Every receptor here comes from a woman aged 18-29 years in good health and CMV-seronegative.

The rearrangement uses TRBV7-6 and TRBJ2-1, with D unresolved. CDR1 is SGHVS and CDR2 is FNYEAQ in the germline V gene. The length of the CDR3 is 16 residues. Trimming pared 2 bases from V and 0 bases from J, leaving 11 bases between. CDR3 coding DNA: TGTGCCAGCAGCTTAACAGATAGACGCTCCTACAATGAGCAGTTCTTC. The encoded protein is CASSLTDRRSYNEQFF.

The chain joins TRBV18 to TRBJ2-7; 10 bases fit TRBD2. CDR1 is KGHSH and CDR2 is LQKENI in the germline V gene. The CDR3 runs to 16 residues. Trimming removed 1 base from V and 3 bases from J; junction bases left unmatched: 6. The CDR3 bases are TGTGCCAGCTCACCACAACAGCGGGGGGGCCGCTACGAGCAGTACTTC. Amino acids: CASSPQQRGGRYEQYF.

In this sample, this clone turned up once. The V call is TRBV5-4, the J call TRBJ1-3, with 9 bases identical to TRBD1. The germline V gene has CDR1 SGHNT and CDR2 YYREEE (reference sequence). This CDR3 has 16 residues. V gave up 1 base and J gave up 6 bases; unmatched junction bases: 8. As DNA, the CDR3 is TGTGCCAGCAGCTTGCCCCCGGGACAGGGTGAAAACACCATATATTTT. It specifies CASSLPPGQGENTIYF.

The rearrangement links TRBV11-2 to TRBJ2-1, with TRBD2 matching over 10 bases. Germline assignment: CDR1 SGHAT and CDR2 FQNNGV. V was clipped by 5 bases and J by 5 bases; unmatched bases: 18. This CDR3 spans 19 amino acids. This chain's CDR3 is CASSARGYFRTSGDNEQFF. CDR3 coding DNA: TGTGCCAGCAGCGCGAGAGGCTATTTCCGGACTAGCGGAGACAATGAGCAGTTCTTC. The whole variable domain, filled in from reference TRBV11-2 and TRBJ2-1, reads EAGVAQSPRYKIIEKRQSVAFWCNPISGHATLYWYQQILGQGPKLLIQFQNNGVVDDSQLPKDRFSAERLKGVDSTLKIQPAKLEDSAVYLCASSARGYFRTSGDNEQFFGPGTRLTVL.

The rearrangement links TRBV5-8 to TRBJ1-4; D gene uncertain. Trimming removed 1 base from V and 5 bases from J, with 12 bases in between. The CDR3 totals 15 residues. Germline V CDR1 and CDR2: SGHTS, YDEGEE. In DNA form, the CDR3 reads TGTGCCAGCAGCTTGTATGCCAGATTAAATGAAAAACTGTTTTTT. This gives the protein CASSLYARLNEKLFF.

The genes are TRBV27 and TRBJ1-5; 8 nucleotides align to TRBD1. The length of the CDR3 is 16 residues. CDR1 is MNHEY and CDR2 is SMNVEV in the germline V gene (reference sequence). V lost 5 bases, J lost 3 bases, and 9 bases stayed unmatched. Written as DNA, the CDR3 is TGTGCCAGCAGTCCATGGGGACAGGCGTACAATCAGCCCCAGCATTTT. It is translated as CASSPWGQAYNQPQHF.

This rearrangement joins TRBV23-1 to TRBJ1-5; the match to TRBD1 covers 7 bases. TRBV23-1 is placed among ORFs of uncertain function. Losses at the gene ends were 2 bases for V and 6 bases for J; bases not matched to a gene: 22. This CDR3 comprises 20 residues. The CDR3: CASSQRSAPCRGRESQPQHF. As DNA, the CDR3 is TGCGCCAGCAGTCAACGTTCTGCGCCCTGTAGGGGGCGCGAATCTCAGCCCCAGCATTTT.

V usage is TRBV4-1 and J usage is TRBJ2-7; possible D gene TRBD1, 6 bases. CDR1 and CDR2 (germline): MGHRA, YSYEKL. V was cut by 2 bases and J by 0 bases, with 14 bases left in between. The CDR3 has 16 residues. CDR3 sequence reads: CASSQTMGTPSYEQYF. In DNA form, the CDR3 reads TGCGCCAGCAGCCAAACCATGGGGACACCCTCCTACGAGCAGTACTTC.

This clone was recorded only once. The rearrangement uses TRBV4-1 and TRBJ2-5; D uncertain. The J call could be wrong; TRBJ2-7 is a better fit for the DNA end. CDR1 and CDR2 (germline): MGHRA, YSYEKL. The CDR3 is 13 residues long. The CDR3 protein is CASSQDDSYEQYF. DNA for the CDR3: TGCGCCAGCAGCCAAGATGACTCCTACGAGCAGTACTTC.

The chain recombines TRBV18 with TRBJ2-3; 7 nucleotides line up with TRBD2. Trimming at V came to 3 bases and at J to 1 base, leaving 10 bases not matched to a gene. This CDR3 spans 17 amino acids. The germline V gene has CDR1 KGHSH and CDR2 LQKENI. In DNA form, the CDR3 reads TGTGCCAGCTCACCCTTTTTAGCGGGTCCAGGCACAGATACGCAGTATTTT. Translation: CASSPFLAGPGTDTQYF.

DNA for the CDR3: TGTGCCAGCAGCCAAGATCCCCCGCAAAGGAGGGTCGCTAATGAAAAACTGTTTTTT. Translated, it gives CASSQDPPQRRVANEKLFF. This chain joins TRBV4-2 and TRBJ1-4; D is uncertain. The CDR3 is made up of 19 amino acids. Germline CDR1 is LGHNA and CDR2 is YNFKEQ. The V end lost 0 bases, the J end lost 3 bases, and 20 bases lay between the germline ends.

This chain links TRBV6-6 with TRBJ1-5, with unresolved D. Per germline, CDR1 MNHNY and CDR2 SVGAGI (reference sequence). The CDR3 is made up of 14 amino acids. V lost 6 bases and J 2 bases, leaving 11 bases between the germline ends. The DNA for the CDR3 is TGTGCCAGCAGCTCAGACAATGGCAATCAGCCCCAGCATTTT. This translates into CASSSDNGNQPQHF.

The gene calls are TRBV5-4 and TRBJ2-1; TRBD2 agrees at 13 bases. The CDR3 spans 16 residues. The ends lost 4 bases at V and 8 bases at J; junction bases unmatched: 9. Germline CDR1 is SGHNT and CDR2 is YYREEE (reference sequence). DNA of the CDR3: TGTGCCAGCAGCCGATCCGGACTAGCGGGGGAGGATGAGCAGTTCTTC. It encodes CASSRSGLAGEDEQFF.

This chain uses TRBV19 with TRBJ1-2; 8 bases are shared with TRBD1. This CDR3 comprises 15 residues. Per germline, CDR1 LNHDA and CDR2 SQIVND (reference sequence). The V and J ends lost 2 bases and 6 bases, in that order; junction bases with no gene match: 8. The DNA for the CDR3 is TGTGCCAGTAGTATACTCGTCCGACAGGGGAATGGCTACACCTTC. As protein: CASSILVRQGNGYTF.

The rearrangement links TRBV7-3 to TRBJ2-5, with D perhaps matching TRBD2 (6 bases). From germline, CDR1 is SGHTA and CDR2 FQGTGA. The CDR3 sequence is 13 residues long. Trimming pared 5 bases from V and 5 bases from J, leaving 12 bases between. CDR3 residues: CASSPSGAETQYF. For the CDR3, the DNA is TGTGCCAGCAGCCCCTCGGGAGCTGAGACCCAGTACTTC.

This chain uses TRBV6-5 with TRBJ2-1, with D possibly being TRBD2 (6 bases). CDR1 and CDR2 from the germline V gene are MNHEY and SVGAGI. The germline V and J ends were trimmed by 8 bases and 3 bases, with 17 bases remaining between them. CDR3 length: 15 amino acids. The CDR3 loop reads CASGVKASDYNEQFF. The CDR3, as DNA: TGTGCCAGCGGGGTTAAGGCTAGCGACTACAATGAGCAGTTCTTC.

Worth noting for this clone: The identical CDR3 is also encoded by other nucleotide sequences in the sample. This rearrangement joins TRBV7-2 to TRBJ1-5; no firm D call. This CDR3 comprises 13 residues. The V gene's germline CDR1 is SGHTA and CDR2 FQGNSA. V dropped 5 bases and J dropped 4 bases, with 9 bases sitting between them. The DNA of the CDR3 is TGTGCCAGCAGCCAGCGGGGAAATCAGCCCCAGCATTTT. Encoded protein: CASSQRGNQPQHF.

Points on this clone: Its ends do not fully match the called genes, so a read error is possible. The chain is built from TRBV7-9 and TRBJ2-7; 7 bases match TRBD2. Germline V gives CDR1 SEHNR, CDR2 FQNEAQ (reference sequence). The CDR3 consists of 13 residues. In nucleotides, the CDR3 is TGTTCCAGCCAACGGCGGGAGTACTACGAGCAGTACTTC. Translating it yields CSSQRREYYEQYF.

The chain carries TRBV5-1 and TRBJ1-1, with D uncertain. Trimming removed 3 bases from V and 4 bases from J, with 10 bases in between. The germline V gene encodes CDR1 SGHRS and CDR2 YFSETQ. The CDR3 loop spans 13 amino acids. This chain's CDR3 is CASSSPAGTEAFF. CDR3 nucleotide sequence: TGCGCCAGCAGCTCGCCGGCGGGCACTGAAGCTTTCTTT.

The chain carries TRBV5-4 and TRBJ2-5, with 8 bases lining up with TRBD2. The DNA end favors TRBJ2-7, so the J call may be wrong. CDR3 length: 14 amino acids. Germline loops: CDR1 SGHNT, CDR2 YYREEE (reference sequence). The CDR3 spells CASSFPRGGSEQYF. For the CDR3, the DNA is TGTGCCAGCAGCTTCCCTCGGGGGGGCTCCGAGCAGTACTTC.

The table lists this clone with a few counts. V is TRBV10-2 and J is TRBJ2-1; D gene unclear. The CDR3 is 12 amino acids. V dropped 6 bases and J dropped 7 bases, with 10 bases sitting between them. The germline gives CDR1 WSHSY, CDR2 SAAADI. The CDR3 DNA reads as TGCGCCAGCAGCCGAGCGACGAATGAGCAGTTCTTC. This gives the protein CASSRATNEQFF.